Below, one TCR beta chain is given with its context. The sample originates from a study of blood T cell repertoires in COVID-19. Study-level information: The United States, Italy and Spain were the sources of the acute and convalescent COVID-19 samples. PBMCs, B-cell-depleted T cells, or T cells were the source of the cDNA or gDNA that made up the material.

Method: immunoSEQ multiplex PCR; TCRdb's copy keeps in-frame clones and lacks some. Of about 81,000 clones detected, approximately 81% appear once; the ten largest clones hold about 14%. This CDR3 has 13 residues. V was cut by 4 bases and J by 4 bases, with 8 bases left in between. Germline V gene lookup returns CDR1 LGHDT and CDR2 YNNKEL (reference sequence). The sequencing input was peripheral blood. The TCR originated in a woman in her sixties or seventies with acute or convalescent COVID-19. V usage is TRBV3-1 (or the pseudogene TRBV3-2) and J usage is TRBJ1-3; D is perhaps TRBD1 (6 bases). CDR3 DNA sequence: TGTGCCAGCAGCCCAGGACAGGGAAACACCATATATTTT. Its protein is CASSPGQGNTIYF.